This T cell receptor beta chain was sequenced in a study of blood T cell repertoires in COVID-19. Study-level background: Researchers got acute and convalescent COVID-19 samples from the United States, Italy and Spain.

In the original processing: By means of reference gene primer amplification, nucleated cell counts were estimated. Repertoires were generated with immunoSEQ multiplex PCR, while TCRdb's copy carries only in-frame clones and drops some. V and J calls and clone size are copied from that table; D and trimming were computed from the DNA. Of fewer than 110,000 clones in the sample, over 60% were seen once. In this sample, this clone turned up a few times. Germline CDR1 reads SGHDN; CDR2 reads FVKESK. The CDR3 sequence is 14 residues long. V gave up 4 bases and J gave up 3 bases; unmatched junction bases: 2.

This receptor was identified in a man aged 70 or older with acute or convalescent COVID-19. Sample: peripheral blood. The V gene is TRBV14, the J gene TRBJ1-5; 8 bases are a match to TRBD1. CDR3 in DNA: TGTGCCAGCAGCCCAGGGGGCTCCAATCAGCCCCAGCATTTT. This translates into CASSPGGSNQPQHF.